Given below is one TCR beta chain in context. The antigen this receptor binds is unknown. Base qualities are not recorded, but no much larger clone differs from it by a single base. Using the deep immunoSEQ assay, TCR CDR3 regions were amplified from genomic DNA by multiplex PCR. Extracted genomic DNA from each cell subset was spread evenly across all wells of several immunoSEQ 96-well plates, with each plate serving as a replicate. For sorted subsets, about 200 ng genomic DNA, equal to some 28,000 T cell genomes, was loaded into each replicate PCR. The purified libraries were quantified using a Qubit 3.0 fluorometer, sized with a Bioanalyzer 2100, and then quantified again using the KAPA Library Quantification kit. Every immunoSEQ 96-well plate was sequenced on a separate single-read 150-cycle Illumina NextSeq 550 flow cell. In the paper's pipeline: The immunoSEQ output contained only junctional sequences without quality scores, so filtering could not match that applied to full-length reads. Sequences were annotated with PyIR, a Python wrapper for IgBLAST v1.9, using IMGT germline references to assign V/J genes and CDR3. Reads were removed for weak V/J assignments (E-value above 1e-6), missing CDR3, stop codons, out-of-frame junctions, or ambiguous translated residues. A V3J clonotype was defined by an identical inferred V gene, J gene, and CDR3 amino acid sequence. The percentage overlap between two repertoires was calculated by dividing the number of shared unique clonotypes by the size of the smaller repertoire. Three approaches were used to assess repertoire richness: RTK rarefaction, the Chao1 estimator, and Recon v2.1 estimates of unobserved clonotypes. For all TCRbeta clonotypes obtained by the gDNA method from a handful of donors, generation probabilities were computed with OLGA. The immuneACCESS repertoire file appears here via TCRdb, limited to in-frame rearrangements. These files lack a portion of the clones; in checked studies, under half of the deficit traces to unresolved V genes, and the cause of the others is not known. V and J calls and clone size are as listed in that table; D and trimming were resolved from the DNA. Across this sample there are 2 million to 2.5 million clones, with around 95% seen only once. The ten largest clones represent 0.13% of the sample.

Taken from cysteine to phenylalanine, the CDR3 has 17 residues. Only CDR3 DNA is held: 51 bases, read in frame from base 1. The junction shows trimming of 0 bases on V and 2 bases on J, plus 17 bases between the germline ends. As encoded in the germline V gene, CDR1 is SGHRS while CDR2 is YFSETQ. The donors were healthy, HIV-negative adults with no recently reported acute infections or vaccinations. Every donor was a Caucasian adult residing in Nashville, Tennessee, USA. CD4+ T cells were enriched by magnetic negative selection; naive cells were then positively selected on CD45RA, and the negative fraction formed the memory subset. Blood was collected by leukapheresis, and PBMCs were isolated by Ficoll-Histopaque density gradient centrifugation and then cryopreserved in liquid nitrogen vapor phase. Analytical flow cytometry was used to check the purity and quantity of every magnetically sorted T cell population. Each sorted fraction had its genomic DNA isolated and then quantified by UV absorbance on a Nanodrop 2000c.

This sample is drawn from a study of shared clonotypes between healthy human individuals (dated by TCRdb to 2019 to 2021). Regarding the study in general: A couple of women and a few men aged 18 to 49 years were included in the cohort. The study deeply sequenced blood TCR repertoires of about 5 healthy adults to estimate repertoire size and the extent of clonotype sharing between individuals. Per donor, three plates each were used for CD4 naive and CD4 memory, two for CD8 naive, and one for CD8 memory. To increase sequencing depth and limit assay-specific biases, different laboratories used diverse techniques to prepare libraries and sequence TCR repertoires. Each donor's leukapheresis produced roughly between roughly 0.85 and 10 billion PBMCs.

Results the study describes overall, beyond this receptor: The genetic and exposure-history diversity represented was limited by the small number of donors. Incomplete sequencing was indicated by rarefaction of sorted-subset datasets, despite the large sequencing depth. Only blood was sampled, and tissue TCR repertoires likely differ from those in blood. Based on pairwise subsampling, the degree of clonotype sharing among donors was expected to be affected by sequencing depth. Estimated clonotype richness was generally larger for naive than for memory subsets. Higher generation probabilities were observed for clonotypes shared by all four sorted-subset donors than for non-shared clonotypes. Sharing across a handful of donors was observed for 4.5% to 6.5% of naive CD4, 3.5% of naive CD8, over 2% of memory CD4, and around 0.42% of memory CD8 clonotypes.

The chain joins TRBV5-1 to TRBJ1-2; the D gene is perhaps TRBD1, on 6 matching bases. The receptor's source is a man aged 18 to 29 in good health. The specimen sequenced was naive CD4+ T cells sorted from blood. Sample cell subset or site, as interpreted from the label and publication: CD45RA+ positively selected. The DNA reads as follows: TGCGCCAGCAGCTTGGTTTTAGGTGGGACACTAAACTATGGCTACACCTTC. Its product reads: CASSLVLGGTLNYGYTF.